These T cell receptor beta chains were read from a single sample in a study of blood T cell repertoires in COVID-19. The protocol was immunoSEQ multiplex PCR, while the TCRdb copy is restricted to in-frame clones and leaves out a portion. The sample carries 230,000 or so clones, around 85% recorded once. Sequencing input: peripheral blood. These receptors were collected from a human donor in a cohort sampled during active COVID-19. Each CDR3 is given with its conserved first and last residue. D genes are given only for firm matches. The listing skips clone size in some rows; elsewhere it reads once, few, many or a size class.

>TRBJ1-5|NA|TRBV12-3/TRBV12-4|TRBD1
CATAGQPNQPQHF
TGTGCCACCGCGGGACAGCCCAATCAGCCCCAGCATTTT
>TRBJ1-2|NA|TRBV4-1|TRBD1
CASSQEGTGSNYGYTF
TGCGCCAGCAGCCAAGAGGGGACAGGAAGCAACTATGGCTACACCTTC
>TRBJ2-1|NA|TRBV4-3|NA
CASSLGLTYNEQFF
TGCGCCAGCAGCCTGGGACTTACTTACAATGAGCAGTTCTTC
>TRBJ1-1|NA|TRBV9|NA
CASSVARTGVAFF
TGTGCCAGCAGCGTAGCGAGGACGGGGGTAGCTTTCTTT
>TRBJ2-7|NA|TRBV7-2|TRBD2
CASSLGSGSSYEQYF
TGTGCCAGCAGCTTAGGTAGCGGGAGCTCCTACGAGCAGTACTTC
>TRBJ1-5|NA|TRBV19|TRBD1
CASEEEGQGLNQPQHF
TGTGCCAGTGAGGAGGAGGGACAGGGTTTGAATCAGCCCCAGCATTTT
>TRBJ2-5|NA|TRBV6-6|TRBD1
CASIRDRAYQETQYF
TGTGCCAGCATTAGGGACAGGGCGTACCAAGAGACCCAGTACTTC
>TRBJ2-3|NA|TRBV5-1|NA
CASRTRAGTDTQYF
TGCGCCAGCCGGACCCGGGCGGGGACAGATACGCAGTATTTT
>TRBJ1-5|NA|TRBV13|NA
CASSFGRAVGNQPQHF
TGTGCCAGCAGCTTCGGCAGGGCGGTTGGCAATCAGCCCCAGCATTTT
>TRBJ1-2|NA|TRBV13|TRBD1
CASSDQNRGSNYGYTF
TGTGCCAGCAGCGATCAGAACAGGGGTTCTAACTATGGCTACACCTTC
>TRBJ1-6|NA|TRBV29-1|TRBD1
CSVETGERSPLHF
TGCAGCGTTGAAACAGGGGAGAGATCACCCCTCCACTTT
>TRBJ1-2|NA|TRBV28|TRBD1
CASSLHNTDRGGYTF
TGTGCCAGCAGTTTGCACAACACGGACAGGGGGGGCTACACCTTC
>TRBJ1-1|once|TRBV13|NA
CASSLARDTEAFF
TGTGCCAGCAGCTTAGCCAGGGACACTGAAGCTTTCTTT
>TRBJ2-7|NA|TRBV28|TRBD2
CASSSWTSGAYEQYF
TGTGCCAGCAGTTCCTGGACTAGCGGGGCCTACGAGCAGTACTTC
>TRBJ1-4|NA|TRBV9|TRBD1
CASSDSRDRVAESTNEKLFF
TGTGCCAGCAGCGATAGCCGGGACAGGGTAGCGGAGTCGACTAATGAAAAACTGTTTTTT
>TRBJ2-1|NA|TRBV19|TRBD1
CASTTGTAYNEQFF
TGTGCCAGTACCACTGGGACAGCTTACAATGAGCAGTTCTTC